This T cell receptor beta chain originates from a study of T cells in Graves' hyperthyroidism and ophthalmopathy. The wider study: Peripheral blood was drawn at first diagnosis, prior to all treatment. Whole-study findings and limits: Ophthalmopathy and stable hyperthyroidism were told apart by a 13 V-J model.

With regard to this clonotype: Antigen: not known.

Criteria for exclusion of patients were uncontrolled infection, other autoimmune disease, pregnancy or lactation. Each diagnosis drew on symptoms, thyroxine, TRAb, thyroid ultrasound and orbital computed tomography findings. The source material, RNA transcripts, was used to amplify TCR beta CDR3 regions. The HTBI primer set served for first-round RT-PCR of the TCR CDR3. TCRdb re-analysed the multiplex PCR reads in MiXCR, keeping a single row per CDR3 protein. Of approximately 610,000 distinct CDR3 sequences listed, under 15% are singletons. The receptor was derived from a woman between 35 and 50 years old with Graves' ophthalmopathy. Sequenced material: blood.

The CDR3 sequence: CASSSEGPEAFF. The CDR3 DNA follows: TGCGCCAGCAGCTCGGAGGGACCTGAAGCTTTCTTT. The gene calls are TRBV5-1 and TRBJ1-1, with D possibly being TRBD1 (5 bases). The germline CDR1 and CDR2 sequences are SGHRS and YFSETQ. The germline V and J ends were trimmed by 3 bases and 6 bases, with 9 bases remaining between them. The CDR3 extends over 12 amino acids.